This TCR beta chain appears in the sequencing data of a study of T cells in Graves' hyperthyroidism and ophthalmopathy. RNA transcripts served as the template for amplifying TCR beta CDR3 regions. The TCR CDR3 was amplified in a first-round RT-PCR using the HTBI primer set. TCRdb re-called the multiplex PCR reads through MiXCR, storing one row per CDR3 protein. The sample contains 400,000 to 550,000 distinct CDR3 sequences, approximately 15% of which appear only once. Over 18 months, lack of ophthalmopathy progression marked Graves' hyperthyroidism as stable. The length of the CDR3 is 14 residues. Trimming cost V 0 bases and J 1 base, with 6 bases left between them. The germline V gene has CDR1 SGHTA and CDR2 FQGTGA. This clonotype has ten or more counts.

Input material: blood. The rearrangement links TRBV7-3 to TRBJ2-5; D might be TRBD1 or TRBD2, each matching 5 bases. This clonotype was obtained from a woman aged 18-35 years with Graves' hyperthyroidism. The CDR3 protein is CASSLTGTQETQYF. DNA of the CDR3: TGTGCCAGCAGCTTAACGGGGACCCAAGAGACCCAGTACTTC.